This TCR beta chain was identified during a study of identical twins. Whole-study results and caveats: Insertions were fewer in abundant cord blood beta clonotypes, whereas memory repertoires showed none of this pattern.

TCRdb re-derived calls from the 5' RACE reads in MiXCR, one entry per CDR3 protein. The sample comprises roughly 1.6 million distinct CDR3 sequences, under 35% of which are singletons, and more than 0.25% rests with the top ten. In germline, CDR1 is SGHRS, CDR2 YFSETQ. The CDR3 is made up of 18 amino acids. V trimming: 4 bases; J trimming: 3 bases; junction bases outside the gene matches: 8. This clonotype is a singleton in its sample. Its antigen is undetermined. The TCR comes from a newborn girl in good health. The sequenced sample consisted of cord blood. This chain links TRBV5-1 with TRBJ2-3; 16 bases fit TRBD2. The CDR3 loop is CASSEGTSGGAWTDTQYF. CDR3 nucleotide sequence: TGCGCCAGCAGCGAGGGGACTAGCGGGGGGGCTTGGACAGATACGCAGTATTTT.